This TCR beta chain derives from a study of T cell changes during pregnancy in multiple sclerosis. TCRdb's table, derived via immunoSEQ multiplex PCR, lists solely in-frame clones and lacks some. The sample carries more than 55,000 clones, 80% to 95% recorded once. This clone has only one observation. CDR1 is SGHAT and CDR2 is FQNNGV in the germline V gene. This CDR3 is 15 amino acids long. With 0 bases removed from V and 1 base from J, the gap between germline ends came to 9 bases. This clonotype originated in a female donor in good health, enrolled as a control in a pregnancy study. The chain recombines TRBV11-2 with TRBJ1-1, with D perhaps TRBD1 (6 bases). The specimen comprised peripheral blood, sampled in the first trimester of pregnancy. CDR3: CASSLEGHRNTEAFF. In DNA form, the CDR3 reads TGTGCCAGCAGCTTAGAGGGACACCGGAACACTGAAGCTTTCTTT.